This section outlines one TCR beta chain sequence together with its context. Its cognate antigen is unknown. The sample belongs to a study of T cells expressing NK-cell markers. The overall study: The TCR beta repertoires originated in sorted CD3+CD56+NKG2C+, CD3+CD56+NKG2C- and CD3+CD56-NKG2C+ T cells. Out of eight donors sequenced, seven tested HCMV-seropositive and the remaining one seronegative.

Findings and caveats of the study: Dominant NKG2C+ clonotype frequencies of roughly 1.0-8% of CD8+ T cells were measured in over 5 donors.

The authors generated TCR beta cDNA through 5'RACE template switching with UMIs. One entry per CDR3 protein, without DNA, is what TCRdb gives after re-calling the 5' RACE reads. The sample is made up of 550,000 to 600,000 distinct CDR3 sequences, and the top ten hold less than 4.5% of it. This CDR3 comprises 17 residues. Germline CDR1 is LGHDT and CDR2 is YNNKEL (reference sequence). The gene calls are TRBV3-1 and TRBJ2-3; TCRdb proposes TRBD1, but this gene call is untestable without DNA. This TCR was recovered from a man younger than 35 in good health. The sequencing sample was made of blood T cells: a sorted CD56 or NKG2C T cell subset, CD4+ or CD8+ T cells, or bulk PBMC T cells (not recorded which). CDR3 sequence: CASSLKSGAGLTDTQYF.